The clone carrying this T cell receptor (beta chain) has a count of ten or more. Its antigen is unidentified. Unique molecular identifiers were incorporated into the prepared TCRbeta library. TCRdb independently ran MiXCR on the PCR reads; one entry per CDR3 protein. The sample contains hundreds of thousands of distinct CDR3 sequences, less than 15% of which appear only once. These data originate in a study of T-cell reconstitution after alpha-beta-depleted transplantation in children. Study-level points and caveats: T-cell counts and diversity were attributed mostly to newly produced T cells one year after transplant. Reports say that about two months after transplant, the alpha-beta T cells came out of several hundred graft clones that had expanded. The high TCRbeta diversity at day 60 in some patients came from surviving recipient T cells and thymic progenitors.

Source: PBMCs, taken before TCRalphabeta/CD19-depleted stem cell transplant. The clonotype comes from a girl between 2 and 10 years old with congenital amegakaryocytic thrombocytopenia, due to receive a stem cell transplant.

CDR3 DNA: TGTGCCAGCAGCATCATCCCTCTTGAAGCTTTCTTT. Encoded protein: CASSIIPLEAFF. The chain couples TRBV12-3 or TRBV12-4 to TRBJ1-1, with D uncertain. CDR3 length equals 12 residues. V was pared by 6 bases and J by 7 bases, with 12 bases between.